The source of this T cell receptor beta chain is a study of Graves' ophthalmopathy and Graves' hyperthyroidism (dated by TCRdb to 2016 to 2018). With respect to the entire study: Hyperthyroidism was considered stable if no progression to ophthalmopathy occurred within 18 months of follow-up. The study used TCR beta repertoire signatures to distinguish Graves' ophthalmopathy from Graves' hyperthyroidism and to predict progression to ophthalmopathy. In total, some 140 blood samples were TCR-sequenced: fewer than 50 ophthalmopathy, under 85 hyperthyroidism and some 17 hyperthyroidism-to-ophthalmopathy patients. To explore V-J signatures that separate ophthalmopathy from hyperthyroidism, a discovery set of fewer than 110 patients was enrolled, consisting of about 45 with ophthalmopathy and some 56 with stable hyperthyroidism. An independent validation cohort comprised 18 hyperthyroidism patients and some 16 patients who later progressed from hyperthyroidism to ophthalmopathy. In over five hyperthyroidism patients, T-cell repertoires of thyroid tissue and blood were compared. Following sampling, methimazole starting at 30 mg daily was administered to hyperthyroidism patients, and high-dose intravenous methylprednisolone was administered to ophthalmopathy patients. What the study reported, not specific to this receptor: Ophthalmopathy was separated from stable hyperthyroidism by the 13-signature model with just under 90% sensitivity and 81.08% specificity in cross-validation and with 80%/75% in the test set. In validation, the model predicted ophthalmopathy progression with less than 71% sensitivity and approximately 75% specificity; 12 predicted patients were CT-confirmed with GO in a median of 6.5 months. Among expanded thyroid clonotypes with frequency above 0.001, most also showed up in blood, which suggests that blood repertoires may reflect the thyroid immune response. Sample size was not predetermined statistically, and investigators were not blinded to group allocation.

For repertoire sequencing, TCR beta CDR3 regions were amplified from RNA transcripts. A first-round RT-PCR used HTBI primers with the Qiagen OneStep RT-PCR kit, followed by a second-round multiplex PCR, size selection and purification. The libraries underwent paired-end sequencing with 100 bp reads on an Illumina HiSeq2000. Regarding the original processing steps: SOAPnuke was used to process the reads, removing any read that contained adapters or uncalled bases, had a mean Phred below 15, or lacked an exact match to the constant primer or identifier. High-quality paired reads were merged with COPE v1.2.5. Unique nucleotide sequences were defined as clonotypes and aligned to IMGT TRB V, D and J references using MiTCR v1.1. The analysis was limited to V-J combinations with a frequency above 0.0001, which together covered over 99% of the repertoires. A TCR clonal expansion and chaos score per V-J combination was defined as the ratio of F50 clonal expansion to chaos observed in the TCRdist matrix. Welch's t-statistics and random forest were used to reduce the features to about twelve V-J combinations, which were then used as input to a naive Bayes classifier. The Morisita-Horn index was used to measure how similar the thyroid and blood repertoires were. TCRdb passed the public sequencing reads through fastp at Q25 and MiXCR, retaining productive beta sequences. Every entry covers one CDR3 protein and lists the most common genes and DNA from its rows. These V and J calls originate from TCRdb's pipeline instead of the authors' own analysis. The sample data list about 600,000 distinct CDR3 sequences, and under 40% of these were observed just once. The top ten clones comprise roughly 4% of the sample.

Hyperthyroidism patients were newly diagnosed, were aged 18 to 65 years, and had a disease duration under 2 months. Anyone with other autoimmune diseases, uncontrolled infections, pregnancy or lactation was excluded from the study. Clinical symptoms, serum thyroxine, TRAb, thyroid ultrasound and orbital computed tomography were used for diagnosis. Total RNA was extracted with Trizol reagent and quality-checked on an Agilent 2100 Bioanalyzer. This clonotype was counted only a few times. The clone's antigen remains unknown. The junction does not match germline at one end; this may be a read error. The CDR3 starts with the cysteine, ends with the phenylalanine, and has 14 residues. The entry retains the CDR3 DNA only, 42 bases that are in frame from base 1. In the germline V gene (reference sequence), CDR1 corresponds to SEHNR and CDR2 to FQNEAQ.

Here the chain combines TRBV7-9 and TRBJ2-5, with 7 central nucleotides matching TRBD1. The source of this sequence is an adult man with Graves' hyperthyroidism. Sequenced: peripheral blood or thyroid tissue (not recorded which). The nucleotides read TGTGCTAGCAGCTCGAGACAGGGAACCGAGACCCAGTACTTC. This yields the protein CASSSRQGTETQYF.